This T cell receptor (beta chain) originates from a study of blood T cell repertoires in COVID-19. About the research overall: Sites in the United States, Italy and Spain provided acute and convalescent COVID-19 samples.

Original data processing: Estimation of nucleated cell counts relied on the amplification of reference gene primers. The protocol was immunoSEQ multiplex PCR, while the TCRdb copy is restricted to in-frame clones and leaves out a portion. The V and J calls and clone size are taken from that table; D and trimming were inferred from the DNA. The sample carries a few hundred thousand clones, 65% to 85% recorded once. V was trimmed by 3 bases and J by 1 base, leaving 7 bases between them. The V gene's germline CDR1 is SGHRS and CDR2 YFSETQ. CDR3 length: 13 amino acids. The sample taken for sequencing was peripheral blood. The genes are TRBV5-1 and TRBJ1-1; D gene unclear. The sequence was obtained from a woman in her 50s with acute or convalescent COVID-19. The DNA for the CDR3 is TGCGCCAGCAGCTCCGGGAGGAACACTGAAGCTTTCTTT. Protein: CASSSGRNTEAFF.